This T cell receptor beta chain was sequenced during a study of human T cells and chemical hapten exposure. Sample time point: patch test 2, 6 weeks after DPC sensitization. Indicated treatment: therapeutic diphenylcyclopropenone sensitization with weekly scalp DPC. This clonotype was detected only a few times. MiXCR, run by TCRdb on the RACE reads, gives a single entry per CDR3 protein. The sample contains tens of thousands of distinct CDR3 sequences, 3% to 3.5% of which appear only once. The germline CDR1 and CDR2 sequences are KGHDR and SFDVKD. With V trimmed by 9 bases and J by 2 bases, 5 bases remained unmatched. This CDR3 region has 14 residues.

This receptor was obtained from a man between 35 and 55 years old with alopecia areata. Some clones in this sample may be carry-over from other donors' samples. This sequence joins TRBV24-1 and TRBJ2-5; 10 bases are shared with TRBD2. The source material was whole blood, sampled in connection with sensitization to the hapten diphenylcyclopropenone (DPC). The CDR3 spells CATGAGGPQETQYF. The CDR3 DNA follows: TGTGCCACCGGAGCGGGAGGGCCGCAAGAGACCCAGTACTTC.